Given below is one TCR beta chain in context. The antigen it binds to is not known. The input lacks base qualities; no much larger clone sits a single base away. The data stem from a study of T cell responses to AZD1222 COVID-19 vaccine (dated by TCRdb to the early 2020s). With respect to the entire study: AZD1222 recipients with second doses at about 4 weeks or about 12 weeks were pooled, because spike-specific TCR depth and breadth did not differ between schedules. TCR sequencing was performed for 230 to 250 trial participants, of whom 207 were given two doses of AZD1222 and some 26 were given two doses of MenACWY control vaccine. Trial participants were enrolled by age into 18-55, 56-69 and 70-plus year subgroups, with about 150, 27 and 61 TCR-sequenced participants respectively. General study outcomes and caveats: Because no samples from the day 14 peak response were available, repertoires could be characterized only after the peak T cell response. Only six or seven AZD1222 recipients were SARS-CoV-2 seropositive at baseline, limiting conclusions about previously exposed vaccinees. Most participants were white British and females outnumbered males, and the authors suggested that clonal diversity may have been underestimated. Nearly half of unique spike-specific TCRs reportedly recognized epitopes outside regions mutated in the B.1.351 and B.1.1.7 variants. The whole spike protein was spanned by vaccine-associated CD4 TCRs, and dominant responses were seen in regions 160-218 and 743-854. After two AZD1222 doses, both the breadth and the depth of spike-specific TCRs were significantly higher than at day 0 and than in MenACWY recipients. The 56-69-year group was small, and its depth increase did not reach significance, likely because of low power.

The CDR3 regions of human TCRbeta chains were analyzed by immunosequencing. The authors' pipeline ran thus. TCRs in the repertoires were matched against a reference library of SARS-CoV-2-specific TCRs that had been generated with the MIRA antigen-specificity platform. Breadth was defined as the fraction of unique TCRs that were SARS-CoV-2-associated. Depth was defined as the fraction of total T cells that were SARS-CoV-2-associated. Each spike-specific TCR was assigned to its reactive spike region and to a CD4 or CD8 class using the MIRA data. Log10-transformed breadth and depth values were compared by one-way ANOVA with Sidak's multiple comparisons tests. Drawn from immuneACCESS, this table holds only the in-frame rearrangements with V and J called that TCRdb kept. Clones are partly lost; checked studies trace under half to an unresolved V gene and leave the rest unexplained. The V and J calls and clone size are taken from that table; D and trimming were inferred from the DNA. The sample records more than 90,000 clones, roughly 84% of which are singletons. Jointly, the top ten make up about 15% of the sample.

For this chain, trimming is 2 bases at the V end and 3 bases at the J end, and the number of junction bases without a gene match is 3. From a lookup of the germline V gene, CDR1 and CDR2 are MNHNS and SASEGT. The CDR3 runs 15 residues from the cysteine to the phenylalanine. Solely the CDR3 DNA is kept, with 45 bases framed from the first base. The time point tag for this specimen amounts to: baseline before first vaccination. The vaccinee samples were drawn from two UK trials, COV001 and COV002, one of which was a single-blind randomized controlled phase 2/3 trial testing AZD1222 (ChAdOx1 nCoV-19) in healthy adults. For TCRbeta chain sequencing, PBMC samples from trial participants were taken at day 0 and at day 28 after the second dose.

The starting material was peripheral blood, obtained on day 0 of AZD1222 vaccination. The sequence came from an adult in good health. The V gene is TRBV6-1 and the J gene is TRBJ2-1, and 8 junctional nucleotides match TRBD2. DNA sequence: TGTGCCAGCAGTGAAAGCGGGACTAGCTACAATGAGCAGTTCTTC. Its translation is CASSESGTSYNEQFF.